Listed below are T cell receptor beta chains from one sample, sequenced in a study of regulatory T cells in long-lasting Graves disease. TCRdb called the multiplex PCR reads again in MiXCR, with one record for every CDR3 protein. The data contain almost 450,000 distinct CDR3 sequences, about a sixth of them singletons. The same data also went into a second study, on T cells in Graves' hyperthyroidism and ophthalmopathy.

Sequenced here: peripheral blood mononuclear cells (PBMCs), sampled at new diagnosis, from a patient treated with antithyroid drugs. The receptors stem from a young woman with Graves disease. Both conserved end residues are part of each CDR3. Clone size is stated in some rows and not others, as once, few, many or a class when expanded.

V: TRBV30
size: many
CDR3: CAWTFKVPNSPLHF

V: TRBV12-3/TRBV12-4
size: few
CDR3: CASSLARRGLLGGDSYEQYF

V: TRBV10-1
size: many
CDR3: CASTKQWPSSGNTIYF

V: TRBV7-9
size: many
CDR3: CASSSPLAGGLEQYF

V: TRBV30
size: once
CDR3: CAWRPQGANEKLFF

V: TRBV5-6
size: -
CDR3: CASSPGLVKFEEQFF

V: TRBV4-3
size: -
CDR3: CASSQAGVGTDTQYF

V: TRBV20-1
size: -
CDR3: CSARTLETQYF

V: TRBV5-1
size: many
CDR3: CASSNSGLTEAFF

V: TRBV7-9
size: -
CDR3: CASSLVVAGDNGQFF

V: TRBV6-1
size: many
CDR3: CASSALGGPREQYF

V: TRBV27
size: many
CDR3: CASSAGWSNQPQHF

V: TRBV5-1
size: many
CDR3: CASSLTTEAEAFF

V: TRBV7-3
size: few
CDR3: CASSLYGLAGDVSTGELFF

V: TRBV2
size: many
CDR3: CASKSSGTPVSNEQFF

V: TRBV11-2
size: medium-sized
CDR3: CASSLEGQYNEQFF

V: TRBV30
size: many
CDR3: CAWSRDMSSYEQYF

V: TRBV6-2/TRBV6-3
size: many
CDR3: CASSYQELGDHNEQFF

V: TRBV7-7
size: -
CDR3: CASSPRGLVAGGKETQYF

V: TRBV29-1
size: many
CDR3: CSVGGNIAEAFF

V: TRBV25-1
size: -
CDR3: CASQGKQGWTEKLFF

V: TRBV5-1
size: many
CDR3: CASSLAEKGELFF

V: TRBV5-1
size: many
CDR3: CASSLDELTEAFF

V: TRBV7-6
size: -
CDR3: CASSLDAGGWNEQFF

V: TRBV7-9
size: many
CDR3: CASSYRDQNPYEQYF

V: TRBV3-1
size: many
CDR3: CASSQRASTDTQYF

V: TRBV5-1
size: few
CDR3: CASSLWDRGPYEQYF

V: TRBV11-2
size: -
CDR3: CASSPGGSSGTSFSPIREQFF

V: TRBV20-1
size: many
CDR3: CSAKGLAEYTGELFF

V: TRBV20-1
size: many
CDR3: CSAAPGQGSQETQYF

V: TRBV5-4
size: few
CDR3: CASSPDSARDGYTF

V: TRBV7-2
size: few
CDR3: CASSMGHPEQFF

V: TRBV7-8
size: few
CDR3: CATSPRASGRQETQYF

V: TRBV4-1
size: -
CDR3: CASSQDRGSTDTQYF

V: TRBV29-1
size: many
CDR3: CSVGGGYTEAFF

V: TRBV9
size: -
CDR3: CASSVGQRNFNTEAFF

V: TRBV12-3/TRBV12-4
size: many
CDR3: CASSFGGADTEAFF

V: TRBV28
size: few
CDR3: CASSSTGESGNTIYF

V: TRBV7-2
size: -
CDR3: CASSIDSRNSYNEQFF

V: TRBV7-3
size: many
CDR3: CASSLVPGRNTEAFF

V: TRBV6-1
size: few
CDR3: CASTPRPAGGTGELFF

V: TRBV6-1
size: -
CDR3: CASVGSYEQYF

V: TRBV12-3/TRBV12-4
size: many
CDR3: CASSAGQGGPYEQYF

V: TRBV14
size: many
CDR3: CASSQDLVGIPEAFF